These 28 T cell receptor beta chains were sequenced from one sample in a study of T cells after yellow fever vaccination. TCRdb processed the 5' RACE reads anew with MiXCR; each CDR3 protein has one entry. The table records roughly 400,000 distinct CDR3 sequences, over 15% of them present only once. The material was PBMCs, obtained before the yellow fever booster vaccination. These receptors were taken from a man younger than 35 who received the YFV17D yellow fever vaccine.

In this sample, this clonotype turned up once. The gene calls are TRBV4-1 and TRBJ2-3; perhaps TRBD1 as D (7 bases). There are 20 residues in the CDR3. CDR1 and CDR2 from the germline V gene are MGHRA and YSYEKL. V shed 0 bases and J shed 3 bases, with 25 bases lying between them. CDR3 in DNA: TGCGCCAGCAGCCAAGATCGAGTAGCCGGTGCGGCAGGGGGGACAGATACGCAGTATTTT. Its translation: CASSQDRVAGAAGGTDTQYF.

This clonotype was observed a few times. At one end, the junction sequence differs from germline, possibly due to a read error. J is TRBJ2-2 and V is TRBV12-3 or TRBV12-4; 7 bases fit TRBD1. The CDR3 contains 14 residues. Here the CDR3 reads CASTLGQVTGELFF. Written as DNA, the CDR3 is TGTGCCAGCACTTTAGGACAGGTCACCGGGGAGCTGTTTTTT.

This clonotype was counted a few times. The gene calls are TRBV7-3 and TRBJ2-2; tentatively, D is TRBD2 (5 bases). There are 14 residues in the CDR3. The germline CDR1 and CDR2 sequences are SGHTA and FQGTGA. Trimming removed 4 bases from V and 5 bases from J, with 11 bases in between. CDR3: CASSSSSGTGELFF. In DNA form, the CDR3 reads TGTGCCAGCAGCTCTTCATCGGGAACCGGGGAGCTGTTTTTT.

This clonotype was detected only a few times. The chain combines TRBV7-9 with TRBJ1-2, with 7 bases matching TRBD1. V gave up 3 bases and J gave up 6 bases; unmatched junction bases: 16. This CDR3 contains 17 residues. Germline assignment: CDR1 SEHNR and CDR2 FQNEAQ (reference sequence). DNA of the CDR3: TGTGCCAGCAGCTTCGCAGAACTGACACAGGGGCAGCATGGCTACACCTTC. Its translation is CASSFAELTQGQHGYTF.

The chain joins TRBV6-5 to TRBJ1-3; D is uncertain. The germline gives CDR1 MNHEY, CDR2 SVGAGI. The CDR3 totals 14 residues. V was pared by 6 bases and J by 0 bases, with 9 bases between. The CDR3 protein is CASSPVSSGNTIYF. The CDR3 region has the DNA TGTGCCAGCAGCCCCGTGAGCTCTGGAAACACCATATATTTT.

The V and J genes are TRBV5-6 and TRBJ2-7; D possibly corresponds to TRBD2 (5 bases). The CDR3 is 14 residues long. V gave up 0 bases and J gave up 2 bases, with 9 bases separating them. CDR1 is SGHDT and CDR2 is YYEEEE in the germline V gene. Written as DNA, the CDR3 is TGTGCCAGCAGCTTGGGGAGGTTACCCTACGAGCAGTACGTC. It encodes CASSLGRLPYEQYV.

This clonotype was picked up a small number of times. The CDR3 DNA follows: TGTGCCAGCAGCTTCGTAGGGGGGAAGTATTTT. Protein sequence: CASSFVGGKYF. V is TRBV7-9 and J is TRBJ2-3; D may match TRBD1 or TRBD2 (6 bases each). The V end lost 3 bases, the J end lost 13 bases, and 11 bases lay between the germline ends. Looked up from germline, CDR1 is SEHNR and CDR2 is FQNEAQ (reference sequence). CDR3 length equals 11 residues. The whole variable domain, filled in from reference TRBV7-9 and TRBJ2-3, reads DTGVSQNPRHKITKRGQNVTFRCDPISEHNRLYWYRQTLGQGPEFLTYFQNEAQLEKSRLLSDRFSAERPKGSFSTLEIQRTEQGDSAMYLCASSFVGGKYFGPGTRLTVL.

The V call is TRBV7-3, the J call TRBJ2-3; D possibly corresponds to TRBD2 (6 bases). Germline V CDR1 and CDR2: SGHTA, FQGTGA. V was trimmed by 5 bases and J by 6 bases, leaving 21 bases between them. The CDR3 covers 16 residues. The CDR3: CASSPRGGQSGDTQYF. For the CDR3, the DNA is TGTGCCAGCAGCCCCCGGGGAGGACAATCGGGGGATACGCAGTATTTT. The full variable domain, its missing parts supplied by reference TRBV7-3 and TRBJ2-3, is GAGVSQTPSNKVTEKGKYVELRCDPISGHTALYWYRQSLGQGPEFLIYFQGTGAADDSGLPNDRFFAVRPEGSVSTLKIQRTERGDSAVYLCASSPRGGQSGDTQYFGPGTRLTVL.

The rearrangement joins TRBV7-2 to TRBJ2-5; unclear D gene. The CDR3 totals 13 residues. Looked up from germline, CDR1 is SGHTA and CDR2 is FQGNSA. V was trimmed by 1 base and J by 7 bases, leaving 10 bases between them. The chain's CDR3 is CASSLDVIGTQYF. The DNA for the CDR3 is TGTGCCAGCAGCTTAGATGTGATCGGGACCCAGTACTTC.

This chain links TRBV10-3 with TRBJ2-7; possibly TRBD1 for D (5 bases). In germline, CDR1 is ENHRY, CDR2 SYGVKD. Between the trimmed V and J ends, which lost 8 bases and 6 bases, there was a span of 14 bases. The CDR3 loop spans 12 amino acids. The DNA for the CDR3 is TGTGCCATCGGTCTCACAGGCGGCGAGCAGTACGTC. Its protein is CAIGLTGGEQYV.

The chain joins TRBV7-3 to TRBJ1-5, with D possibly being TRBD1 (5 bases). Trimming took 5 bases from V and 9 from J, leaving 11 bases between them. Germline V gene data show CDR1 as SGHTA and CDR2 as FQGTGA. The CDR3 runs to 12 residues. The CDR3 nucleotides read TGTGCCAGCAGCACCTCTGGGGGGCCCCAGCATTTT. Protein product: CASSTSGGPQHF.

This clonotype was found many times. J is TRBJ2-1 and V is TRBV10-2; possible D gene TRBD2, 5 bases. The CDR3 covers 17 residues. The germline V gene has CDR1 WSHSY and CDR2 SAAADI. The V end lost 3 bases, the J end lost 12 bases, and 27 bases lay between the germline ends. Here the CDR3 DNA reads TGCGCCAGCAGTGACTCCGGCAGATCAGGCAGCGGATACGGGCAGTTCTTC. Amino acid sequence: CASSDSGRSGSGYGQFF.

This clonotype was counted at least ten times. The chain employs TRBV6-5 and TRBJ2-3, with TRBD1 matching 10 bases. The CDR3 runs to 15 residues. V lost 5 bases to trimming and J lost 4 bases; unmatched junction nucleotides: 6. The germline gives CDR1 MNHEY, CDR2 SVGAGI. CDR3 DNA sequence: TGTGCCAGCAGTGCATGGACAGGGGGAGCAGATACGCAGTATTTT. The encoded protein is CASSAWTGGADTQYF.

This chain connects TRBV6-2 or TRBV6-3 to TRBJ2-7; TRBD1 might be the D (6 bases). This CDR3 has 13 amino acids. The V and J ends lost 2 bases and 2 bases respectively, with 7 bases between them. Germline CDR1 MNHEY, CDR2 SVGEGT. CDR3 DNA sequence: TGTGCCAGCAGTTACAACAGGGCCTACGAGCAGTACGTC. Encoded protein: CASSYNRAYEQYV.

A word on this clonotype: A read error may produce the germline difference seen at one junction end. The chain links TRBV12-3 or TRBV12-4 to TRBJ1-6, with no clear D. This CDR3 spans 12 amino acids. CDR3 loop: CASSPYNPPLHF. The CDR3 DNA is TGTGCCAGCAGTCCCTATAATCCACCCCTCCACTTT.

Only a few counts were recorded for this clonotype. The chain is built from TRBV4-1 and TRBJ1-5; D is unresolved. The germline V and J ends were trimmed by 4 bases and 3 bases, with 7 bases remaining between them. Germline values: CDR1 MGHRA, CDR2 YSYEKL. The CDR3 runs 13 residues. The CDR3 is CASSRMNNQPQHF. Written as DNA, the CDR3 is TGCGCCAGCAGCCGGATGAACAATCAGCCCCAGCATTTT.

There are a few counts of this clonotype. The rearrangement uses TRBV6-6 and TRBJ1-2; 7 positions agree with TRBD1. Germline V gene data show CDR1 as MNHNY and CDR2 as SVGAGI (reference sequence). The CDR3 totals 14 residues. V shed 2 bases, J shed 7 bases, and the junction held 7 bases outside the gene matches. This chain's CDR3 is CASSYPRQGSGYTF. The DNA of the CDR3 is TGTGCCAGCAGTTACCCCAGACAGGGTAGTGGCTACACCTTC.

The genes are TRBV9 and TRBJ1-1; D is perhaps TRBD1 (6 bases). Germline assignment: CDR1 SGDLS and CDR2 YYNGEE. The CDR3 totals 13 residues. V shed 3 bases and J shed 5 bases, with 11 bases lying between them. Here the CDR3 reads CASSGYRDTEAFF. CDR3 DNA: TGTGCCAGCAGCGGATACAGGGATACTGAAGCTTTCTTT.

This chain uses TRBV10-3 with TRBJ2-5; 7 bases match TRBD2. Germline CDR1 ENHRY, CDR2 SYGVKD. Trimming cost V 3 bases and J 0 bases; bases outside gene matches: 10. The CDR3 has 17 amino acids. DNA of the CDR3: TGTGCCATCAGTGATCCCACTCTAGCGGCGTACCAAGAGACCCAGTACTTC. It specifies CAISDPTLAAYQETQYF.

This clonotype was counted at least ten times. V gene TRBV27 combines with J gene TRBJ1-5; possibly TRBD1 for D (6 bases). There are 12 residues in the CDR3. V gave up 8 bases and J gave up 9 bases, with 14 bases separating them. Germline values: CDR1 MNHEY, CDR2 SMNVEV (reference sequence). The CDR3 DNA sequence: TGTGCCAGCGGTGAACAGGGCGGGCCCCAGCATTTT. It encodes CASGEQGGPQHF.

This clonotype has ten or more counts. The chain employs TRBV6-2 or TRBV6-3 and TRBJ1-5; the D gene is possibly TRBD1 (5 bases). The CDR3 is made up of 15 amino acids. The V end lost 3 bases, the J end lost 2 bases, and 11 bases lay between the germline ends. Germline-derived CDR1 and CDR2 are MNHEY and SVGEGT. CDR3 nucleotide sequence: TGTGCCAGCAGTTATGGGGGATCCCGCAATCAGCCCCAGCATTTT. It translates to CASSYGGSRNQPQHF.

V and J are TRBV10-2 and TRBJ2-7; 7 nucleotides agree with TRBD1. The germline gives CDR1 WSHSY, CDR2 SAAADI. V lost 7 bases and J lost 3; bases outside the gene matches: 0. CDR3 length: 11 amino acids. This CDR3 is CASTGGYEQYF. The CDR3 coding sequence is TGCGCCAGCACAGGGGGCTACGAGCAGTACTTC.

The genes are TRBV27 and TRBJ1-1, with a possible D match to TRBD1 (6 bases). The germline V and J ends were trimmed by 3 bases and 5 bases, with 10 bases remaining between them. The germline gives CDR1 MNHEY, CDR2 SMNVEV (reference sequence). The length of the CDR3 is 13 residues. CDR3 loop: CASSFRRGTEAFF. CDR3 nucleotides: TGTGCCAGCAGTTTCCGCAGGGGAACTGAAGCTTTCTTT.

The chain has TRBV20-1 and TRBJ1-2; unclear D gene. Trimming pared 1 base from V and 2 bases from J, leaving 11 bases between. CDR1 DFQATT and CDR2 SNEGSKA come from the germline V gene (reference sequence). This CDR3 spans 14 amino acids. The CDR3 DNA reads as TGCAGTGCTAGAGGTAGAACAGCCAACTATGGCTACACCTTC. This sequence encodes CSARGRTANYGYTF.

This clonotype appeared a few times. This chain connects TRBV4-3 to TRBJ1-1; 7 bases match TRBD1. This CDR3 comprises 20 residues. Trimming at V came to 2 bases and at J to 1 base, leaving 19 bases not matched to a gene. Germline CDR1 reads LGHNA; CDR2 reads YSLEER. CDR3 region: CASSQSSGTASWRSNTEAFF. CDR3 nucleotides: TGCGCCAGCAGCCAAAGTTCCGGGACAGCGTCCTGGCGATCGAACACTGAAGCTTTCTTT.

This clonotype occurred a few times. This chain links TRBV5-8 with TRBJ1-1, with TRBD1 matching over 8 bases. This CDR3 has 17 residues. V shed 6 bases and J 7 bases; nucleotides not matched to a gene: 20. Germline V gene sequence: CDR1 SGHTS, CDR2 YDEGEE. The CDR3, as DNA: TGTGCCAGCACCCTCAAGTGGGACAGGACTAAACACCTTGAAGCTTTCTTT. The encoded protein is CASTLKWDRTKHLEAFF.

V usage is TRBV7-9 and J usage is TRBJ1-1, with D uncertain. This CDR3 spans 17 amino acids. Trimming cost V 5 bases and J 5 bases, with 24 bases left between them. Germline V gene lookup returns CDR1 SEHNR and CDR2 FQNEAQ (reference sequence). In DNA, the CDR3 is TGTGCCAGCAGCCCCCCGGTGGTCGGCGAAGGGTCGACTGAAGCTTTCTTT. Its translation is CASSPPVVGEGSTEAFF.

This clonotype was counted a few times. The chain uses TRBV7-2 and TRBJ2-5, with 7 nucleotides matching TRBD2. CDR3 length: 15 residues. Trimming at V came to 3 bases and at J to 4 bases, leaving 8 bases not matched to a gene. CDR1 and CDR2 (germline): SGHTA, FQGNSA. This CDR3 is CASSFDRGGGETQYF. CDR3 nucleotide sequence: TGTGCCAGCAGCTTTGACCGCGGGGGAGGAGAGACCCAGTACTTC.